This section outlines one TCR beta chain sequence together with its context. As yet, its antigen is unknown. This entry is derived from a study of CXCR3-negative and CXCR3-positive naive CD8 T cells. Study-level information: Sequencing yielded some 150 million TRB reads, roughly 1.5 +/- 0.3 million per library.

Whole-study results and caveats: Memory CD8+ cells had much lower diversity, and both naive subsets had comparably high diversity. More hydrophobic TRB CDR3s were found in CXCR3-positive naive cells than in CXCR3-negative naive cells.

Preparation of TRB cDNA libraries relied on 5' RACE carrying UMI labels. For each CDR3 protein, TCRdb gives one entry from its re-call of the 5' RACE reads, without DNA. The sample includes about 90,000 distinct CDR3 sequences. This receptor was identified in a human donor in good health. Some clones in this sample may be carry-over from other donors' samples. The sequenced material came from naive CXCR3+ CD8+ T cells from blood. Documented subset: CD45RO-CCR7+CD27+CD95- naive CD8+ T cells expressing CXCR3 (TNR3+).

The chain's CDR3 is CASSFFPAGVPNEQFF. The genes are TRBV12-3 or TRBV12-4 and TRBJ2-1. This CDR3 comprises 16 residues.